These 32 T cell receptor beta chains originate from one sample sequenced in a study of T cell repertoires in cytomegalovirus infection. TCRdb analysed the reads with MiXCR anew, one entry per CDR3 protein. The repertoire holds approximately 500,000 distinct CDR3 sequences, with around 10% as singletons. The sample comprised PBMCs. The receptors shown here come from a human donor in good health (CMV status not recorded). Some clones in this sample may be carry-over from other donors' samples.

A few counts support this clonotype. This chain links TRBV20-1 with TRBJ2-2; TRBD2 aligns across 9 bases. Germline-derived CDR1 and CDR2 are DFQATT and SNEGSKA (reference sequence). This CDR3 comprises 15 residues. V dropped 7 bases and J dropped 9; count of bases not matched to a gene: 15. This CDR3 is CSVALVAGGTRELFF. The CDR3 DNA reads as TGCAGTGTAGCCTTGGTGGCGGGAGGGACAAGGGAGCTGTTTTTT.

With regard to this clonotype: Because the CDR3 is missing its conserved closing phenylalanine or tryptophan, this is likely a read error. The chain employs TRBV6-5 and TRBJ2-3, with 9 bases aligning to TRBD2. The CDR3 has 15 amino acids. Looked up from germline, CDR1 is MNHEY and CDR2 is SVGAGI. V dropped 2 bases and J dropped 6; count of bases not matched to a gene: 6. CDR3 nucleotide sequence: TGTGCCAGCAGTTACAGCCGGACTAGCGTGGATACGCAGTATTAT. This sequence encodes CASSYSRTSVDTQYY.

The sample holds many counts of this clonotype. The chain links TRBV20-1 to TRBJ1-2; no clear D gene. V was clipped by 0 bases and J by 4 bases, with 12 bases between them. Germline CDR1 reads DFQATT; CDR2 reads SNEGSKA (reference sequence). There are 14 residues in the CDR3. The CDR3 protein is CSARDYGASYGYTF. CDR3 nucleotide sequence: TGCAGTGCTAGAGATTACGGAGCCAGCTATGGCTACACCTTC.

This clonotype was seen ten or more times. V usage is TRBV19 and J usage is TRBJ2-7, with D unclear. The V end was cut by 3 bases, the J end by 5 bases, with 5 bases between. This CDR3 has 11 residues. Germline values: CDR1 LNHDA, CDR2 SQIVND (reference sequence). The CDR3 DNA reads TGTGCCAGTAGTATCGGTAACGAGCAGTACTTC. It codes for CASSIGNEQYF.

This clonotype was observed many times. The rearrangement links TRBV6-5 to TRBJ1-1; perhaps TRBD1 as D (5 bases). The germline gives CDR1 MNHEY, CDR2 SVGAGI. Trimming removed 6 bases at V and 1 base at J, with 9 bases between. CDR3 length: 13 amino acids. The CDR3 here is CASRRQWNTEAFF. The CDR3 region has the DNA TGTGCCAGCAGAAGACAGTGGAACACTGAAGCTTTCTTT.

This clonotype came up many times. The rearrangement links TRBV2 to TRBJ2-1; D not certain. Germline CDR1 is SNHLY and CDR2 is FYNNEI. Trimming pared 1 base from V and 7 bases from J, leaving 2 bases between. The CDR3 has 11 amino acids. Written as DNA, the CDR3 is TGTGCCAGCAGTGAAGTAAATGAGCAGTTCTTC. Amino acid sequence: CASSEVNEQFF.

This clonotype turned up a few times. The chain combines TRBV6-1 with TRBJ2-2, with D perhaps TRBD1 (7 bases). The CDR3 has 13 residues. V lost 7 bases and J lost 8, with 14 bases in between. CDR1 and CDR2 (germline): MNHNS, SASEGT. The DNA for the CDR3 is TGTGCCAGCATACAGGGGAGGTCAGGGGAGCTGTTTTTT. It specifies CASIQGRSGELFF.

This clonotype was observed a single time. The chain employs TRBV11-2 and TRBJ2-1, with D perhaps TRBD1 (6 bases). The ends were cut back, 5 bases at V and 3 bases at J, with 17 bases in the middle. From germline, CDR1 is SGHAT and CDR2 FQNNGV. This CDR3 is 16 amino acids long. The CDR3 region is CASSDGQLRIYNEQFF. In DNA form, the CDR3 reads TGTGCCAGCAGCGACGGACAGCTTCGAATCTACAATGAGCAGTTCTTC.

The table lists this clonotype with a few counts. The rearrangement uses TRBV19 and TRBJ1-5; no definite D call. With 5 bases removed from V and 7 bases from J, the gap between germline ends came to 12 bases. The length of the CDR3 is 13 residues. Germline CDR1 LNHDA, CDR2 SQIVND (reference sequence). CDR3 region: CASSSQAGQPQHF. The CDR3 region has the DNA TGTGCCAGTAGTTCCCAGGCGGGACAGCCCCAGCATTTT.

This clonotype was seen many times. The rearrangement joins TRBV6-6 to TRBJ1-2, with D possibly being TRBD1 (6 bases). This CDR3 has 15 amino acids. Germline CDR1 is MNHNY and CDR2 is SVGAGI (reference sequence). The germline V and J ends were trimmed by 5 bases and 3 bases, with 16 bases remaining between them. The CDR3 loop is CASSEATGPYYGYTF. In DNA, the CDR3 is TGTGCCAGCAGTGAGGCTACAGGGCCCTACTATGGCTACACCTTC.

This CDR3 reads CASSLSGDNQPQHF. CDR3 nucleotides: TGCGCCAGCAGCTTGTCAGGGGACAATCAGCCCCAGCATTTT. The chain uses TRBV5-1 and TRBJ1-5; D might be TRBD1 (6 bases). V was shortened by 1 base and J by 3 bases, with 8 bases between the two germline ends. The germline V gene has CDR1 SGHRS and CDR2 YFSETQ. This CDR3 comprises 14 residues.

This clonotype was found many times. The rearrangement joins TRBV6-5 to TRBJ2-1, with 14 bases lining up with TRBD2. The CDR3 spans 18 residues. Germline assignment: CDR1 MNHEY and CDR2 SVGAGI. The ends lost 6 bases at V and 5 bases at J; junction bases unmatched: 12. The CDR3, as DNA: TGTGCCAGCAGCCAGACTAGCGGGAGGGCCAGGGGACACAATGAGCAGTTCTTC. As protein: CASSQTSGRARGHNEQFF.

This clonotype was picked up many times. V is TRBV12-3 or TRBV12-4 and J is TRBJ2-1, with D perhaps TRBD2 (5 bases). V lost 4 bases to trimming and J lost 3 bases, with 10 bases between them. CDR3 length: 14 residues. This chain's CDR3 is CASSSPGVYNEQFF. The CDR3 coding sequence is TGTGCCAGCAGTTCTCCCGGGGTCTACAATGAGCAGTTCTTC.

This clonotype was seen many times. This sequence joins TRBV12-5 and TRBJ1-2; no firm D call. The CDR3 is made up of 15 amino acids. V shed 3 bases and J shed 4 bases, with 15 bases lying between them. CDR1 and CDR2 (germline): LGHNT, FRNRAP. This chain's CDR3 is CASGLDPISIYGYTF. Here the CDR3 DNA reads TGTGCTAGTGGTTTAGACCCTATATCCATCTATGGCTACACCTTC.

This clonotype showed up just once. A much more abundant neighbour one base away suggests this may be a read error. J is TRBJ2-7 and V is TRBV2; D remains ambiguous. Trimming took off 7 bases at V and 4 bases at J, with 8 bases between the two ends. CDR1 is SNHLY, CDR2 FYNNEI, per germline. The CDR3 is 11 amino acids. CDR3 loop: CASNLLYEQYF. The CDR3, as DNA: TGTGCCAGCAATCTGCTTTACGAGCAGTACTTC.

This chain connects TRBV20-1 to TRBJ2-7, with 10 bases matching TRBD2. The germline CDR1 and CDR2 sequences are DFQATT and SNEGSKA (reference sequence). J gave up 3 bases and V 3 bases, and 5 bases lay outside the gene matches. The length of the CDR3 is 14 residues. The CDR3 DNA is TGCAGTGCTAGGGTTAGCGGGGGGTACTACGAGCAGTACTTC. It encodes CSARVSGGYYEQYF.

This clonotype was seen a few times. V is TRBV13 and J is TRBJ2-7; 8 bases are shared with TRBD2. The CDR3 is 15 residues long. The junction had 7 bases not matched to a gene; V was cut back by 2 bases and J by 4 bases. The germline gives CDR1 PRHDT, CDR2 FYEKMQ (reference sequence). CDR3 bases: TGTGCCAGCAGCTTACGAGGACTAGCAAAATACGAGCAGTACTTC. This gives the protein CASSLRGLAKYEQYF.

This clonotype was found many times. The J gene is TRBJ1-5, the V gene TRBV4-2; D gene unclear. V was clipped by 3 bases and J by 0 bases, with 9 bases between them. The CDR3 has 15 residues. Germline V lookup: CDR1 LGHNA, CDR2 YNFKEQ. DNA of the CDR3: TGTGCCAGCAGCCACCTTCGGGATAGCAATCAGCCCCAGCATTTT. It encodes CASSHLRDSNQPQHF.

At least ten counts were recorded for this clonotype. The V gene is TRBV11-2, the J gene TRBJ1-1; no definite D call. This CDR3 is built from 15 residues. Deletions cut 5 bases from V and 5 bases from J, with 18 bases between. Germline V gives CDR1 SGHAT, CDR2 FQNNGV. Here the CDR3 reads CASSLVLSEDTEAFF. In DNA, the CDR3 is TGTGCCAGCAGCCTAGTTCTCTCGGAGGATACTGAAGCTTTCTTT.

This clonotype came up many times. This chain uses TRBV30 with TRBJ1-1; D gene ambiguous. This CDR3 region has 12 residues. Germline V gene data show CDR1 as GTSNPN and CDR2 as SVGIG (reference sequence). The CDR3 is CASSRRHTEAFF. CDR3 bases: TGTGCTTCATCTCGGCGGCACACTGAAGCTTTCTTT.

There are many counts of this clonotype. J is TRBJ2-3 and V is TRBV29-1; 13 bases agree with TRBD2. Trimming removed 3 bases from V and 4 bases from J; junction bases left unmatched: 7. This CDR3 region has 16 residues. CDR1 and CDR2 from the germline V gene are SQVTM and ANQGSEA. The chain's CDR3 is CSVEGGLAGPPDTQYF. CDR3 bases: TGCAGCGTTGAGGGGGGACTAGCGGGACCCCCAGATACGCAGTATTTT.

A few counts support this clonotype. This sequence joins TRBV15 and TRBJ1-2; D possibly corresponds to TRBD1 (6 bases). Trimming left V 0 bases short and J 5 bases short, with 10 bases between. Germline assignment: CDR1 LNHNV and CDR2 YYDKDF (reference sequence). CDR3 length: 14 residues. The CDR3 here is CATSRDGGRYGYTF. CDR3 nucleotide sequence: TGTGCCACCAGCAGAGATGGGGGGCGTTATGGCTACACCTTC.

This clonotype showed up just a few times. The V and J genes are TRBV29-1 and TRBJ2-3; D possibly corresponds to TRBD2 (5 bases). CDR1 and CDR2 (germline): SQVTM, ANQGSEA. The CDR3 extends over 12 amino acids. Trimming removed 6 bases from V and 3 bases from J, with 10 bases in between. The chain's CDR3 is CSVGELTDTQYF. The CDR3 DNA reads as TGCAGCGTGGGAGAGTTGACAGATACGCAGTATTTT.

This clonotype was counted many times. The CDR3 nucleotides are TGTGCCAGCAGTTCCTCGGGCTCGATGAACACTGAAGCTTTCTTT. It is translated as CASSSSGSMNTEAFF. The J gene is TRBJ1-1, the V gene TRBV6-5; no reliable D call. Germline loops: CDR1 MNHEY, CDR2 SVGAGI. This CDR3 is 15 amino acids long. V lost 4 bases to trimming and J lost 0 bases, with 12 bases between them.

The CDR3 sequence is CASSPSRRQETQYF. DNA for the CDR3: TGTGCCAGCTCACCATCCCGGCGGCAAGAGACCCAGTACTTC. The V call is TRBV18, the J call TRBJ2-5; D unresolved. The CDR3 runs to 14 residues. Germline CDR1 and CDR2: KGHSH and LQKENI. Trimming cost V 2 bases and J 2 bases, with 9 bases left between them.

This clonotype has just a few counts. The genes are TRBV24-1 and TRBJ2-7; a weak D match, TRBD1 (6 bases). V was trimmed by 4 bases and J by 3 bases, leaving 12 bases between them. Per germline, CDR1 KGHDR and CDR2 SFDVKD. The CDR3 has 14 amino acids. CDR3 amino acids: CATSDPRDIYEQYF. The DNA for the CDR3 is TGTGCCACCAGTGACCCTCGGGACATCTACGAGCAGTACTTC.

J is TRBJ2-2 and V is TRBV10-3; 13 nucleotides agree with TRBD2. Germline loops: CDR1 ENHRY, CDR2 SYGVKD. The length of the CDR3 is 19 residues. After removal of 6 bases from V and 4 bases from J, the junction contained 14 bases not matched to a gene. The CDR3 sequence: CAISQRGTSGMDGTGELFF. Written as DNA, the CDR3 is TGTGCCATCAGCCAGCGGGGGACTAGCGGGATGGATGGCACCGGGGAGCTGTTTTTT.

The chain carries TRBV10-3 and TRBJ1-1; no clear D gene. The CDR3 sequence is 14 residues long. V gave up 0 bases and J gave up 1 base, with 6 bases separating them. The germline gives CDR1 ENHRY, CDR2 SYGVKD. The CDR3 reads CAISESEGNTEAFF. The CDR3 DNA follows: TGTGCCATCAGTGAGTCCGAGGGGAACACTGAAGCTTTCTTT.

This clonotype was observed many times. The CDR3 protein is CASSMQGQRQETQYF. The CDR3 region has the DNA TGTGCCAGCAGCATGCAGGGACAGAGACAAGAGACCCAGTACTTC. V usage is TRBV11-2 and J usage is TRBJ2-5, with 7 bases fitting TRBD1. The J segment lost 2 bases and the V segment lost 5 bases, leaving 8 bases of the junction unmatched. The CDR3 extends over 15 amino acids. CDR1 SGHAT and CDR2 FQNNGV come from the germline V gene.

This clonotype occurred many times. The V call is TRBV7-2, the J call TRBJ2-3; TRBD2 aligns across 12 bases. The CDR3 has 16 amino acids. V lost 6 bases and J lost 8; bases outside the gene matches: 12. Germline loops: CDR1 SGHTA, CDR2 FQGNSA. The chain's CDR3 is CASRTPLAGGPSTQYF. The DNA of the CDR3 is TGTGCCAGCAGAACACCCCTAGCGGGAGGGCCGAGTACGCAGTATTTT. The variable domain in full, completed from reference TRBV7-2 and TRBJ2-3, reads GAGVSQSPSNKVTEKGKDVELRCDPISGHTALYWYRQSLGQGLEFLIYFQGNSAPDKSGLPSDRFSAERTGGSVSTLTIQRTQQEDSAVYLCASRTPLAGGPSTQYFGPGTRLTVL.

Points on this clonotype: A junction end diverges from the germline sequence, so it may reflect a read error. The chain has TRBV3-1 and TRBJ2-7, with D possibly matching TRBD1 (6 bases). The CDR3 totals 12 residues. The V gene's germline CDR1 is LGHDT and CDR2 YNNKEL (reference sequence). This chain's CDR3 is CASTQRDTEQYF. CDR3 DNA sequence: TGTGCCAGCACCCAAAGGGACACCGAGCAGTACTTC.

This clonotype was counted many times. The chain joins TRBV5-6 to TRBJ1-2, with 8 bases lining up with TRBD1. Unmatched junction bases numbered 12, after V lost 4 bases and J lost 4 bases. The germline CDR1 and CDR2 sequences are SGHDT and YYEEEE. CDR3 length: 16 amino acids. CDR3 DNA sequence: TGTGCCAGCAGCCCCAGATACCGGACAGGGATCTATGGCTACACCTTC. It encodes CASSPRYRTGIYGYTF.